These 11 T cell receptor beta chains were sequenced from one sample in a study of human versus mouse CDR3 diversity and MHC coevolution. Profiled with immunoSEQ multiplex PCR; TCRdb holds only in-frame clones, not every one. This sample has roughly 80,000 clones; approximately 90% occur once, and the top ten carry roughly 0.15%. Sequencing was carried out using naive CD4+ T cells from blood. The subset here: CD45RO-negative CD62L-positive naive CD4 T cells. Source of these receptors: a person between 25 and 69 years old in good health.

The chain employs TRBV25-1 and TRBJ2-3; tentatively, D is TRBD1 (5 bases). The CDR3 loop spans 16 amino acids. V was cut by 3 bases and J by 2 bases, with 15 bases left in between. Germline-derived CDR1 and CDR2 are MGHDK and SYGVNS. CDR3 in amino acids: CASSELSGSLTDTQYF. The CDR3, as DNA: TGTGCCAGCAGTGAGCTTTCAGGGTCCCTCACAGATACGCAGTATTTT.

The CDR3 sequence is CASSQRSPEEKTQYF. Written as DNA, the CDR3 is TGTGCCAGCAGTCAAAGAAGTCCAGAAGAAAAGACCCAGTACTTC. The rearrangement links TRBV5-6 to TRBJ2-5; D not certain. The CDR3 totals 15 residues. Trimming cost V 5 bases and J 6 bases, with 20 bases left between them. The germline gives CDR1 SGHDT, CDR2 YYEEEE.

The chain is built from TRBV28 and TRBJ1-5; D is uncertain. The CDR3 runs to 16 residues. The germline CDR1 and CDR2 sequences are MDHEN and SYDVKM. Trimming stripped 6 bases from V and 3 bases from J, with 18 bases between. The CDR3 sequence is CASRASGYGDNQPQHF. CDR3 sequence (DNA): TGTGCCAGCAGGGCTAGCGGATACGGGGACAATCAGCCCCAGCATTTT.

The V and J genes are TRBV12-5 and TRBJ1-2; 7 nucleotides match TRBD1. The CDR3 contains 14 residues. From germline, CDR1 is LGHNT and CDR2 FRNRAP. Trimming at V came to 5 bases and at J to 7 bases, leaving 10 bases not matched to a gene. CDR3 nucleotides: TGTGCTAGTGGTCCGGGGGACAGCCCGTCTGGCTACACCTTC. It encodes CASGPGDSPSGYTF.

The chain combines TRBV6-1 with TRBJ1-1; no definite D call. Germline V CDR1 and CDR2: MNHNS, SASEGT. The CDR3 is 11 residues long. The V gene lost 10 bases and the J gene lost 4 bases, with 10 bases spanning the gap. The CDR3 protein is CATTRGTEAFF. The CDR3 region has the DNA TGTGCCACCACTAGAGGCACTGAAGCTTTCTTT.

The chain employs TRBV6-5 and TRBJ2-7; D is unresolved. Trimming took 2 bases from V and 2 from J, leaving 13 bases between them. Germline V lookup: CDR1 MNHEY, CDR2 SVGAGI. The CDR3 runs to 15 residues. CDR3 region: CASSYDARKTYEQYF. The DNA for the CDR3 is TGTGCCAGCAGTTACGATGCGCGCAAAACCTACGAGCAGTACTTC.

This chain links TRBV30 with TRBJ2-7, with TRBD2 as a possible D gene (6 bases). The CDR3 has 13 amino acids. Germline V gene lookup returns CDR1 GTSNPN and CDR2 SVGIG (reference sequence). Deletions cut 0 bases from V and 2 bases from J, with 8 bases between. CDR3 amino acids: CAWSVGGAYEQYF. In DNA, the CDR3 is TGTGCCTGGAGTGTAGGAGGGGCCTACGAGCAGTACTTC.

The chain couples TRBV7-2 to TRBJ2-5, with 9 bases fitting TRBD2. The CDR3 totals 15 residues. Unmatched junction bases numbered 5, after V lost 2 bases and J lost 4 bases. Germline V gene lookup returns CDR1 SGHTA and CDR2 FQGNSA. The DNA of the CDR3 is TGTGCCAGCAGCTTAAGGGCGGGGGGGCCAGAGACCCAGTACTTC. It encodes CASSLRAGGPETQYF. Full variable domain (rest looked up from reference TRBV7-2 and TRBJ2-5): GAGVSQSPSNKVTEKGKDVELRCDPISGHTALYWYRQSLGQGLEFLIYFQGNSAPDKSGLPSDRFSAERTGGSVSTLTIQRTQQEDSAVYLCASSLRAGGPETQYFGPGTRLLVL.

The chain employs TRBV15 and TRBJ2-3, with 7 bases lining up with TRBD1. CDR3 length: 16 residues. Germline lookup yields CDR1 LNHNV and CDR2 YYDKDF (reference sequence). V lost 2 bases and J lost 4; bases outside the gene matches: 9. The CDR3 is CATSRTTGTESDTQYF. CDR3 DNA sequence: TGTGCCACCAGCAGAACTACCGGGACAGAATCAGATACGCAGTATTTT.

The chain links TRBV2 to TRBJ1-3; the D gene is possibly TRBD1 (5 bases). There are 12 residues in the CDR3. In germline, CDR1 is SNHLY, CDR2 FYNNEI. V lost 5 bases, J lost 4 bases, and 6 bases lay in between. CDR3: CASSSGGNTIYF. The CDR3 nucleotides read TGTGCCAGCAGTTCAGGGGGAAACACCATATATTTT. The full variable domain, rest sourced from reference TRBV2 and TRBJ1-3, is EPEVTQTPSHQVTQMGQEVILRCVPISNHLYFYWYRQILGQKVEFLVSFYNNEISEKSEIFDDQFSVERPDGSNFTLKIRSTKLEDSAMYFCASSSGGNTIYFGEGSWLTVV.

This clone came up once. J is TRBJ2-1 and V is TRBV5-4; D may be TRBD1 (6 bases). Germline V gene sequence: CDR1 SGHNT, CDR2 YYREEE (reference sequence). This CDR3 is 15 amino acids long. Trimming took off 0 bases at V and 3 bases at J, with 10 bases between the two ends. The CDR3 nucleotides are TGTGCCAGCAGCTTGGACAGGGCTGGCTACAATGAGCAGTTCTTC. Translation: CASSLDRAGYNEQFF.